The 4 T cell receptor beta chains presented below share a single source sample, sequenced in a study of cytotoxic CD8 clonotypes in ibrutinib-treated CLL. Profiled with immunoSEQ multiplex PCR; TCRdb holds only in-frame clones, not every one. The profile shows 140,000 to 150,000 clones, more than 75% of them singletons. The sequencing here drew on PBMCs, taken after 24 months of ibrutinib treatment. Receptor source: a human donor with chronic lymphocytic leukemia.

This clone has just one count. The V gene is TRBV5-4, the J gene TRBJ1-1, with no clear D. The CDR3 loop spans 14 amino acids. Germline CDR1 SGHNT, CDR2 YYREEE (reference sequence). Trimming pared 0 bases from V and 4 bases from J, leaving 10 bases between. The CDR3 region is CASSLGPDGTEAFF. CDR3 nucleotides: TGTGCCAGCAGCTTGGGACCGGACGGCACTGAAGCTTTCTTT.

The rearrangement links TRBV23-1 to TRBJ2-3; TRBD2 matches 12 bases. TRBV23-1 is reported as an ORF; its role is uncertain. This CDR3 comprises 18 residues. The V segment lost 0 bases and the J segment 5 bases; nucleotides outside the gene matches: 9. Here the CDR3 reads CASSQSQTSGRSVDTQYF. The CDR3 DNA follows: TGCGCCAGCAGTCAATCCCAAACTAGCGGGAGGTCGGTAGATACGCAGTATTTT.

The CDR3 here is CSVDGGRGTEAFF. The DNA for the CDR3 is TGCAGCGTTGACGGGGGGCGAGGCACTGAAGCTTTCTTT. The rearrangement joins TRBV29-1 to TRBJ1-1; the D gene is possibly TRBD1 (6 bases). Deletions cut 3 bases from V and 4 bases from J, with 12 bases between. The CDR3 covers 13 residues. In germline, CDR1 is SQVTM, CDR2 ANQGSEA.

V is TRBV11-3 and J is TRBJ2-3; no clear D gene. The CDR3 sequence is 14 residues long. V shed 1 base and J shed 0 bases, with 5 bases lying between them. CDR1 is SGHNT and CDR2 is YENEEA in the germline V gene. The CDR3 sequence: CASSLARSTDTQYF. DNA of the CDR3: TGTGCCAGCAGCTTAGCCCGCAGCACAGATACGCAGTATTTT.